This TCR beta chain was identified during a study of blood T cell repertoires in COVID-19. Study context: Acute-phase and convalescent COVID-19 samples originated in the United States, Italy and Spain. Nucleic acid was either cDNA or gDNA, and it came from T cells, B-cell-depleted T cells, or PBMCs.

Germline loops: CDR1 LGHDT, CDR2 YNNKEL (reference sequence). The CDR3 runs to 15 residues. Trimming left V 0 bases short and J 4 bases short, with 10 bases between. As handled by the study authors: Estimation of nucleated cell counts was performed using reference gene primer amplification. Repertoires were generated with immunoSEQ multiplex PCR, while TCRdb's copy carries only in-frame clones and drops some. V and J calls and clone size are those listed in that table; D and trimming were worked out from the DNA. The sample carries approximately 360,000 clones, around 90% recorded once. The genes are TRBV3-1 (or the pseudogene TRBV3-2) and TRBJ1-5; D uncertain. Sequences were obtained from peripheral blood. This receptor was taken from a man aged 40-55 years with acute or convalescent COVID-19. Here the CDR3 DNA reads TGTGCCAGCAGCCAAGATTCAGGAACGAATCAGCCCCAGCATTTT. Encoded protein: CASSQDSGTNQPQHF.